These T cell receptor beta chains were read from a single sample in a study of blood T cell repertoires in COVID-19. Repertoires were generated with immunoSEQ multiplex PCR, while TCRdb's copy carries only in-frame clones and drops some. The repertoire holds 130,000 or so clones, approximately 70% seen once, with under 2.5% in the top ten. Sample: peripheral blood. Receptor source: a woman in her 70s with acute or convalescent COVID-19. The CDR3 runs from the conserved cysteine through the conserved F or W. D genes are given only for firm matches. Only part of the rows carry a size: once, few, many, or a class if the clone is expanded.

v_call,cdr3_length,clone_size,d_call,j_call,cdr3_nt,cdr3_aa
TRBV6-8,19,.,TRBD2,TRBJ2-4,TGTGCCAGCAAAGGGGGGCTAGCGGGAGGGCGGCCCGCCAAAAACATTCAGTACTTC,CASKGGLAGGRPAKNIQYF
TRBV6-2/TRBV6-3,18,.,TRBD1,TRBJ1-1,TGTGCCAGCAGTTACTCGAGAGGGCAGGGGACAGGAAAGAGAGAAGCTTTCTTT,CASSYSRGQGTGKREAFF
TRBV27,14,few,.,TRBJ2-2,TGTGCCAGCAGTTTACAGGGATTCACCGGGGAGCTGTTTTTT,CASSLQGFTGELFF
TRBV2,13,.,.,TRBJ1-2,TGTGCCAGCAGGGAGACAGAAAACTATGGCTACACCTTC,CASRETENYGYTF
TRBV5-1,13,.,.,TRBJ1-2,TGCGCCTCTAAATCGGCACAGGAAGGTGGCTACACCTTC,CASKSAQEGGYTF
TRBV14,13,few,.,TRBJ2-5,TGTGCCAGCAGCCAAGATCGTGCCCGGGAACAGTACTTC,CASSQDRAREQYF
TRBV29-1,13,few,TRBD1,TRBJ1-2,TGCAGCGTAGAGGACAGGGGGAACTATGGCTACACCTTC,CSVEDRGNYGYTF
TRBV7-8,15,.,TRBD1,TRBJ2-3,TGTGCCAGCCGTAGGGGGCGGAGCAGCACAGATACGCAGTATTTT,CASRRGRSSTDTQYF
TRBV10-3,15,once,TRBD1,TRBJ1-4,TGTGCCATCAGTGACCCGGACAGGGGGAATGAAAAACTGTTTTTT,CAISDPDRGNEKLFF
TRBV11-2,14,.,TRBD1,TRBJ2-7,TGTGCCAGCAGCTTAGGGGACAGGGGCCACGAGCAGTACTTC,CASSLGDRGHEQYF
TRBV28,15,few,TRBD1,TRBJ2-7,TGTGCCAGCAGTCCGGGACAGAAATTGCCCTACGAGCAGTACTTC,CASSPGQKLPYEQYF
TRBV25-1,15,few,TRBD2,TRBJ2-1,TGTGCCAGCAGTGAATTGGTCGGGAGGGAGGATGAGCAGTTCTTC,CASSELVGREDEQFF
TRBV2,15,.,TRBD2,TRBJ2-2,TGTGCCAGCAGCCTACTAGCGGGAGCTGCCCGGGAGCTGTTTTTT,CASSLLAGAARELFF
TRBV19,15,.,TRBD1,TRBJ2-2,TGTGCCAGTAAGGGGACAGGGGGCAGCACCGGGGAGCTGTTTTTT,CASKGTGGSTGELFF
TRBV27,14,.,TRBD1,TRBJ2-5,TGTGCCAGCAGTTCACAGGGGAACCAAGAGACCCAGTACTTC,CASSSQGNQETQYF
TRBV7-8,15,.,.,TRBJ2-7,TGTGCCAGCAGTCACGAGCGGCCTCGTTCCTACGAGCAGTACTTC,CASSHERPRSYEQYF
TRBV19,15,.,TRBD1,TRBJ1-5,TGTGCCAGTAGTATAGGAGGTACAGGGGGTCAGCCCCAGCATTTT,CASSIGGTGGQPQHF
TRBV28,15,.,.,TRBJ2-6,TGTGCCAGCACCCCCCGGGGCTCTGGGGCCAACGTCCTGACTTTC,CASTPRGSGANVLTF
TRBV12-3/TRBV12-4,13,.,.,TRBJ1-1,TGTGCCAGCAGCTTAGGCCCGGGAACTGAAGCTTTCTTT,CASSLGPGTEAFF
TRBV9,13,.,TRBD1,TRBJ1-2,TGTGCCAGCAGAAAGACAGGGGCGGATGGCTACACCTTC,CASRKTGADGYTF
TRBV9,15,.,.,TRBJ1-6,TGTGCCAGCAGCGGAGTTGACAAGGATAATTCACCCCTCCACTTT,CASSGVDKDNSPLHF
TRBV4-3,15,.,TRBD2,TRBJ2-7,TGCGCCAGCAGCCACCAGCGGGGGGAATCGTACGAGCAGTACTTC,CASSHQRGESYEQYF
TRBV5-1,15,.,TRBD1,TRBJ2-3,TGCGCCAGCAGCCCCTGGGACAGGGTGGCAGATACGCAGTATTTT,CASSPWDRVADTQYF
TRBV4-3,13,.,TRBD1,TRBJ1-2,TGCGCCAGCAGCCAAGTCACAGGGGGAGGGTACACCTTC,CASSQVTGGGYTF
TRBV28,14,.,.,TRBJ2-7,TGTGCCAGCACCTTAGCAGGGGCTGCCTACGAGCAGTACTTC,CASTLAGAAYEQYF
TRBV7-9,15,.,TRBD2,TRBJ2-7,TGTGCCAGCAGCTTAAGCGGGAGGGCCTCCGACGAGCAGTACTTC,CASSLSGRASDEQYF
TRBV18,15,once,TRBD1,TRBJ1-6,TGTGCCAGCTCGCCGGGACAGGTTTATAATTCACCCCTCCACTTT,CASSPGQVYNSPLHF
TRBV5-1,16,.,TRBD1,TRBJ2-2,TGCGCCAGCACCCATGGACAGGGAGTTAACACCGGGGAGCTGTTTTTT,CASTHGQGVNTGELFF
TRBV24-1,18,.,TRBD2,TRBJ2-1,TGTGCCACCAGTGACCCCCGGGGGGGCGGGAGCTCCTACAATGAGCAGTTCTTC,CATSDPRGGGSSYNEQFF